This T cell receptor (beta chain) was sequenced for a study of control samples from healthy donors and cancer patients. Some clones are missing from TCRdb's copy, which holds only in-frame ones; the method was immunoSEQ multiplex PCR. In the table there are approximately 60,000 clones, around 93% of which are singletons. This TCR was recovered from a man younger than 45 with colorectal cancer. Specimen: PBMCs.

The DNA for the CDR3 is TGCGCCAGCAGCCAGGATCCCGGACAGGGATATAGCAATCAGCCCCAGCATTTT. This gives the protein CASSQDPGQGYSNQPQHF. The chain combines TRBV4-1 with TRBJ1-5; TRBD1 agrees at 8 bases. Germline loops: CDR1 MGHRA, CDR2 YSYEKL. Trimming removed 3 bases from V and 0 bases from J; junction bases left unmatched: 10. This CDR3 comprises 18 residues.